This T cell receptor (beta chain) was retrieved from a study of T-cell memory formation after mild COVID-19. Barcoded TCR alpha and TCR beta cDNA libraries with UMIs came from 5'RACE using constant-segment primers. TCRdb re-called the 5' RACE reads with MiXCR, one entry per CDR3 protein. In the table there are approximately 430,000 distinct CDR3 sequences, more than 20% of which are singletons. Remarks on this clonotype: Its antigen is still unknown.

Study-wide results and caveats: Pre-infection memory held some responding clones, suggesting pre-existing cross-reactive T cells responded.

Trimming left V 3 bases short and J 4 bases short, with 13 bases between. CDR1 and CDR2 (germline): SGHTA, FQGNSA. The CDR3 contains 15 residues. This sequence was found in an adult woman who had mild COVID-19 (a few samples of this study predate the infection). Cell type and time point are not known. Sequenced: PBMCs or a T cell subset sorted from them (not recorded which). This sequence joins TRBV7-2 and TRBJ1-5; perhaps TRBD1 as D (6 bases). The CDR3 nucleotides read TGTGCCAGCAGCTTTCAGTTACAGGGTAATCAGCCCCAGCATTTT. Protein sequence: CASSFQLQGNQPQHF.